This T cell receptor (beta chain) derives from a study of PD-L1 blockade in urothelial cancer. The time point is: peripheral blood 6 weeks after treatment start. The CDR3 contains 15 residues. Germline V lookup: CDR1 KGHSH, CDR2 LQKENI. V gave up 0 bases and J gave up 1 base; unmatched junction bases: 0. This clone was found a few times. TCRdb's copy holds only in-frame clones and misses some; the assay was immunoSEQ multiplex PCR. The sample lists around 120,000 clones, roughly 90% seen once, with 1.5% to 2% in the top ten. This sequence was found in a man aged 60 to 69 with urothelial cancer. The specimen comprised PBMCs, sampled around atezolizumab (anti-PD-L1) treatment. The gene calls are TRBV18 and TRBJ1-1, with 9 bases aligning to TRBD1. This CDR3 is CASSPPGQGNTEAFF. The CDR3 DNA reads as TGTGCCAGCTCACCACCGGGACAGGGGAACACTGAAGCTTTCTTT.